This T cell receptor (beta chain) was recorded in a study of blood T cell repertoires in COVID-19. Turning to the study itself: Samples representing acute and convalescent COVID-19 were sourced from the United States, Italy and Spain. T cells, B-cell-depleted T cells, or PBMCs provided the cDNA or gDNA that served as material.

Between the trimmed V and J ends, which lost 0 bases and 11 bases, there was a span of 10 bases. The CDR3 is made up of 12 amino acids. Germline CDR1 and CDR2: PRHDT and FYEKMQ (reference sequence). The table came from immunoSEQ multiplex PCR; TCRdb's copy has only in-frame clones and leaves some out. The sample yields about 250,000 clones, nearly 90% seen once. The sequence was obtained from a man younger than 30 with active or convalescent COVID-19. Sequencing used peripheral blood. The genes are TRBV13 and TRBJ1-1; no clear D gene. For the CDR3, the DNA is TGTGCCAGCAGCTTAGGTCGGGGTTTGGCTTTCTTT. This codes for CASSLGRGLAFF. The variable domain in full, with the rest retrieved from reference TRBV13 and TRBJ1-1, is AAGVIQSPRHLIKEKRETATLKCYPIPRHDTVYWYQQGPGQDPQFLISFYEKMQSDKGSIPDRFSAQQFSDYHSELNMSSLELGDSALYFCASSLGRGLAFFGQGTRLTVV.